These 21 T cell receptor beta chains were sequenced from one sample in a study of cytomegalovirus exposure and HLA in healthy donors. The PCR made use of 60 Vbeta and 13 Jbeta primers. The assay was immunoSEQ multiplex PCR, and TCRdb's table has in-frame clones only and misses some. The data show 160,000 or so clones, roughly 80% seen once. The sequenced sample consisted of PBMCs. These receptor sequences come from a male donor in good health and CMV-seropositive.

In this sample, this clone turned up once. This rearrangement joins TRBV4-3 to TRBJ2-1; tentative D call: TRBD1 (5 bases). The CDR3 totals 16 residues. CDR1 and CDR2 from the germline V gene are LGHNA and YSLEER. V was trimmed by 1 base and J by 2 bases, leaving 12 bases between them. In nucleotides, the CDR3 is TGCGCCAGCAGCCAAGGATCCACAGGTCCCTACAATGAGCAGTTCTTC. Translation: CASSQGSTGPYNEQFF.

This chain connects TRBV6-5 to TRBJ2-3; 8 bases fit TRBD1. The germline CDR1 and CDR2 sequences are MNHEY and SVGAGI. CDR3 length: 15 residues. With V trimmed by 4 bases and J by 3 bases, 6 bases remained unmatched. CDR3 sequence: CASSSGQGWTDTQYF. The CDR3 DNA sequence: TGTGCCAGCAGTTCCGGACAGGGATGGACAGATACGCAGTATTTT.

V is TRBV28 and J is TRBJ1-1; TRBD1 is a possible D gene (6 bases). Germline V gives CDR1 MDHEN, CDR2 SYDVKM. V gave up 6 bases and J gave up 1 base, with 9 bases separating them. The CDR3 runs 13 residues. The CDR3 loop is CASSQTGNTEAFF. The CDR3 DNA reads TGTGCCAGCAGCCAGACAGGGAACACTGAAGCTTTCTTT.

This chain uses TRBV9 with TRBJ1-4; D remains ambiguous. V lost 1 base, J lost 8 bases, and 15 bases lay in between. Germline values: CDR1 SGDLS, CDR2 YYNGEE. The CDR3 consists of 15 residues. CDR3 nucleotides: TGTGCCAGCAGCGTACTGTCCGGGGTGGAGGAAAAACTGTTTTTT. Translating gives CASSVLSGVEEKLFF.

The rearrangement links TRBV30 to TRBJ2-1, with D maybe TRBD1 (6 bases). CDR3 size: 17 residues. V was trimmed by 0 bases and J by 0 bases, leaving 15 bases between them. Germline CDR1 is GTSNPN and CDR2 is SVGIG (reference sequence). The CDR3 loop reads CAWSVLGTTSSYNEQFF. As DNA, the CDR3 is TGTGCCTGGAGTGTACTTGGGACAACAAGCTCCTACAATGAGCAGTTCTTC.

The CDR3 loop is CASSPLRGTEAFF. In DNA, the CDR3 is TGCGCCAGCAGCCCTCTCAGAGGGACTGAAGCTTTCTTT. V and J are TRBV5-1 and TRBJ1-1, with D unclear. The CDR3 is made up of 13 amino acids. With 4 bases removed from V and 5 bases from J, the gap between germline ends came to 12 bases. Germline values: CDR1 SGHRS, CDR2 YFSETQ.

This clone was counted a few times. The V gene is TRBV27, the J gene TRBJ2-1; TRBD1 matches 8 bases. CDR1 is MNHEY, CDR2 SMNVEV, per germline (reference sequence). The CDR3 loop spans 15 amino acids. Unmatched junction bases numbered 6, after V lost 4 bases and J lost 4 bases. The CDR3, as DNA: TGTGCCAGCAGTTACCGGACAGGGCCGTACAATGAGCAGTTCTTC. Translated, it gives CASSYRTGPYNEQFF.

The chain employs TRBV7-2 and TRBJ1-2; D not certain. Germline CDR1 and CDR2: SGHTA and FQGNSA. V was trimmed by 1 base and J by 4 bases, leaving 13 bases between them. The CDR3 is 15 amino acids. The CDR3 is CASSLESGLGYGYTF. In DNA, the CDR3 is TGTGCCAGCAGCTTAGAGTCGGGTTTGGGCTATGGCTACACCTTC.

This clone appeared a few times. Written as DNA, the CDR3 is TGTGCCAGCAGTTACCAGGGTGTCCCTGAAGCTTTCTTT. It translates to CASSYQGVPEAFF. The chain links TRBV6-6 to TRBJ1-1; possibly TRBD1 for D (5 bases). This CDR3 region has 13 residues. Germline V gives CDR1 MNHNY, CDR2 SVGAGI (reference sequence). V was cut by 2 bases and J by 6 bases, with 10 bases left in between.

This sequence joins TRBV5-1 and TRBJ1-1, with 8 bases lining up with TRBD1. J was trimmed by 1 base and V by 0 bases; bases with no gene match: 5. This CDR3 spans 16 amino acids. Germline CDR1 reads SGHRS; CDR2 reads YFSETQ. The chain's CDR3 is CASSLDRGLANTEAFF. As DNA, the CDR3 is TGCGCCAGCAGCTTGGACAGGGGGTTGGCGAACACTGAAGCTTTCTTT.

CDR3 loop: CASSSGQTNEQFF. The DNA of the CDR3 is TGCGCCAGCAGCTCGGGACAGACCAATGAGCAGTTCTTC. The gene calls are TRBV10-1 and TRBJ2-1, with 7 bases aligning to TRBD1. The germline CDR1 and CDR2 sequences are WNHNN and SYGVQD (reference sequence). The CDR3 has 13 residues. The V segment lost 6 bases and the J segment 6 bases; nucleotides outside the gene matches: 5.

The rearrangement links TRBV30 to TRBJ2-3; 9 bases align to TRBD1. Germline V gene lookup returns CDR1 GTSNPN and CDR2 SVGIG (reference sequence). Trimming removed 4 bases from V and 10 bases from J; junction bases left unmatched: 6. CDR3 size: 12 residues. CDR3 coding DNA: TGTGCCTGGAATGTGGGACAGGGCGCGCAGTATTTT. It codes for CAWNVGQGAQYF.

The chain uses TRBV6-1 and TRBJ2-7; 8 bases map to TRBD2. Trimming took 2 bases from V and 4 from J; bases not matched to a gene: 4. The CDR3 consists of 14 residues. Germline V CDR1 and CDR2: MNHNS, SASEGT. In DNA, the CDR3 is TGTGCCAGCAGTGAACCAGGGACTAGTTACGAGCAGTACTTC. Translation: CASSEPGTSYEQYF.

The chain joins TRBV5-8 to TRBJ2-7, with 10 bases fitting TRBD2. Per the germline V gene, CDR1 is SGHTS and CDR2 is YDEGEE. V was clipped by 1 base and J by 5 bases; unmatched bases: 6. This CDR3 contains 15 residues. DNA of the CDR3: TGTGCCAGCAGCTTGAAGCGGGGGGGTAGCCACGAGCAGTACTTC. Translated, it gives CASSLKRGGSHEQYF.

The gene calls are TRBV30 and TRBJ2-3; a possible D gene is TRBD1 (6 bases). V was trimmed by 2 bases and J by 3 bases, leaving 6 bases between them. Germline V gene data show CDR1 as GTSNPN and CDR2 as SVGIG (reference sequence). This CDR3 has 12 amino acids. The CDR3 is CAWSTGTDTQYF. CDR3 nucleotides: TGTGCCTGGAGTACAGGGACAGATACGCAGTATTTT.

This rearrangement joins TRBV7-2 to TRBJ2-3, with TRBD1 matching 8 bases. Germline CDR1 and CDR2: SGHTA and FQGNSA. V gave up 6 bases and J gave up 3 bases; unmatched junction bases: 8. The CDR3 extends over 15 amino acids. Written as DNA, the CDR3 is TGTGCCAGCAGGGGCCGGGACAGGCGGACAGATACGCAGTATTTT. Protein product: CASRGRDRRTDTQYF.

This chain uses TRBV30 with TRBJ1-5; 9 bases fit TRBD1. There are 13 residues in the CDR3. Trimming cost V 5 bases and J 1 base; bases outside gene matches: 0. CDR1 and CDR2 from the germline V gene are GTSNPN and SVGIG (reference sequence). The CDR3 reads CAWGQGSNQPQHF. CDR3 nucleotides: TGTGCCTGGGGACAGGGGAGCAATCAGCCCCAGCATTTT.

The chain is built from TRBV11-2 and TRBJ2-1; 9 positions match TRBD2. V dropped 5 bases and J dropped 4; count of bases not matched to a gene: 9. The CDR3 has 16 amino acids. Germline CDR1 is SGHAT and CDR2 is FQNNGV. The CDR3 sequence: CASSDLGLALYNEQFF. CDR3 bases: TGTGCCAGCAGCGATTTAGGACTAGCGCTGTACAATGAGCAGTTCTTC.

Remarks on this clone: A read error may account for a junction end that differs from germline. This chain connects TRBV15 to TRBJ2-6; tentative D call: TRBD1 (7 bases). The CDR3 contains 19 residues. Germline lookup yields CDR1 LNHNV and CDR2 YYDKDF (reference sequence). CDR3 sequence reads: CATSRGYFGGGSGANGLTF. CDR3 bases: TGTGCCACCAGCAGAGGGTATTTCGGAGGGGGCTCTGGGGCCAACGGCCTGACTTTC.

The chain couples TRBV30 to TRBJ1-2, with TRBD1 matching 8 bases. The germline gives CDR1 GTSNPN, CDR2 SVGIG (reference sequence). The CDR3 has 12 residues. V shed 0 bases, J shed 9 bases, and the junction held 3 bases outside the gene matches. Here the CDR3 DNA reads TGTGCCTGGAGTGTCCGGGACAGGCGCTACACCTTC. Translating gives CAWSVRDRRYTF.

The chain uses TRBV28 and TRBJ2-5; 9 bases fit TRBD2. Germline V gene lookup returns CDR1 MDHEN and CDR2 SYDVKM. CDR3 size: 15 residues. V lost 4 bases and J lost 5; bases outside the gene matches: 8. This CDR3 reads CASSSPGTSLETQYF. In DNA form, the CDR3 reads TGTGCCAGCAGTTCGCCCGGGACTAGCTTGGAGACCCAGTACTTC.